This T cell receptor beta chain was sequenced in a study of blood T cell repertoires in COVID-19 (TCRdb year 2020). Some background on the complete study: Samples from collaborators originated in the United States, Italy and Spain and spanned both the acute and convalescent phases of COVID-19. The repertoires were released in a freely available public database intended as a resource for research on the immune response to SARS-CoV-2. The prospective study material was composed of cDNA or gDNA derived from T cells, B-cell-depleted T cells, or PBMCs. Samples came from the ongoing ImmuneRACE study (first 160 participants) plus 1,254 subjects from 6 global collaborators. Where available, HLA class I and class II types were obtained from metadata supplied by the sample provider rather than from assay-based typing. A de-identified subject ID, COVID-19 status, age in years and sex were almost always included in the sample metadata. Subjects who had been exposed to COVID-19, were actively infected with it, or had recovered from it provided the deeply sampled blood TCRbeta repertoires that made up the dataset.

At one collaborating source in Seattle, patients were enrolled during active infection and were followed longitudinally through the course of disease. The collaborating institutions used their own protocols to collect whole blood in K2EDTA tubes. For TCRbeta analysis, collaborator samples were shipped as frozen whole blood, as isolated PBMCs, or as DNA extracted from either sample type. The junction shows trimming of 1 base on V and 8 bases on J, plus 15 bases between the germline ends. The CDR3, from cysteine to phenylalanine, totals 15 residues. Of all the DNA, just the CDR3 is kept, 45 bases in frame from base 1. Looking up the germline V gene (reference sequence) yields CDR1 SEHNR and CDR2 FQNEAQ. Beyond this particular receptor, the publication reports: How much clinical and demographic metadata was included differed by source and by participant, and the metadata was provided uncurated.

This clone appeared a single time. Its binding antigen is unknown. Base qualities are not provided; no much larger clone lies one nucleotide away. TCRbeta CDR3 regions were amplified from genomic DNA using the immunoSEQ Assay, a bias-controlled multiplex PCR. From the authors' description of their analysis: Within the assay, amplification of reference gene primers was used to estimate how many nucleated cells each sample contained. Sequence reads were collapsed and filtered to measure the absolute abundance of every unique TCRbeta CDR3 rearrangement. For each sample, productive Simpson clonality was calculated as the square root of Simpson's diversity index over productive rearrangements. As stored in TCRdb, this immuneACCESS dataset retains in-frame rearrangements with V and J assigned. A fraction of the clones does not appear; measured against another copy, unresolved V genes explain less than half of the discrepancy, and the remainder lacks a known reason. Clone size and V and J calls were adopted from that table, with D and trimming inferred from the DNA. The sample profile shows 250,000 or so clones; roughly 90% of them were found once. Around 2.3% of the sample is in the top ten clones.

The source of this sequence is a woman aged 55 to 70 with COVID-19, enrolled during active disease. The chain was built from TRBV7-9 and TRBJ1-5, with the identity of the D gene unclear. Sequencing was done on a sample of peripheral blood. The encoded CDR3 is CASSLGVGNREPQHF. The DNA reads as follows: TGTGCCAGCAGCTTAGGGGTCGGGAACCGGGAGCCCCAGCATTTT. The reference TRBV7-9 and TRBJ1-5 proteins fill in what lies around the CDR3, so the full variable domain reads DTGVSQNPRHKITKRGQNVTFRCDPISEHNRLYWYRQTLGQGPEFLTYFQNEAQLEKSRLLSDRFSAERPKGSFSTLEIQRTEQGDSAMYLCASSLGVGNREPQHFGDGTRLSIL.